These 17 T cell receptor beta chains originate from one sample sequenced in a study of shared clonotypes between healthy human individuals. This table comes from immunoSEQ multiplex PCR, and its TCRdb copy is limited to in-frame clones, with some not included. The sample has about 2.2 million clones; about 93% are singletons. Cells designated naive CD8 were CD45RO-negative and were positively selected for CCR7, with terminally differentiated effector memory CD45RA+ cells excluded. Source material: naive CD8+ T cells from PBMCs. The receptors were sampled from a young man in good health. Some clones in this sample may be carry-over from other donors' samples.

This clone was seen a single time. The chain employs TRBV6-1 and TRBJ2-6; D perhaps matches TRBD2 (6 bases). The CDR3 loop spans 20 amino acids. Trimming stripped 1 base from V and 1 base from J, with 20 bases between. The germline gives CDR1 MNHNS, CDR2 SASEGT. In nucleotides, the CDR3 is TGTGCCAGCAGTGAAGTTCGGCGCGGGGAAGAGTCTTCTGGGGCCAACGTCCTGACTTTC. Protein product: CASSEVRRGEESSGANVLTF.

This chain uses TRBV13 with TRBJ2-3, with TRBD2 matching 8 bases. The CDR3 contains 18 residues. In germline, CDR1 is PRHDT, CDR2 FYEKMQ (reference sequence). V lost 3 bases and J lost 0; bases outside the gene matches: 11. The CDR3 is CASSLARLAKTSTDTQYF. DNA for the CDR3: TGTGCCAGCAGCTTGGCAAGACTAGCGAAAACTAGCACAGATACGCAGTATTTT.

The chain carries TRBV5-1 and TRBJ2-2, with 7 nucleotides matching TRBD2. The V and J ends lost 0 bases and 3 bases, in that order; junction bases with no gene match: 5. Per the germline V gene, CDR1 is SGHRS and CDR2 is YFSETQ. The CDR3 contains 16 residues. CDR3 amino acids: CASSLVSREDTGELFF. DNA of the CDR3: TGCGCCAGCAGCTTGGTATCTCGGGAGGACACCGGGGAGCTGTTTTTT.

The CDR3 DNA reads TGTGCCAGCAGTCCGACCCCGGGACGGTCCCCCTACGAGCAGTACTTC. Encoded protein: CASSPTPGRSPYEQYF. The chain employs TRBV27 and TRBJ2-7; TRBD1 or TRBD2 may be the D gene (5 bases each). V lost 5 bases, J lost 2 bases, and 19 bases lay in between. The CDR3 contains 16 residues. Germline V lookup: CDR1 MNHEY, CDR2 SMNVEV (reference sequence).

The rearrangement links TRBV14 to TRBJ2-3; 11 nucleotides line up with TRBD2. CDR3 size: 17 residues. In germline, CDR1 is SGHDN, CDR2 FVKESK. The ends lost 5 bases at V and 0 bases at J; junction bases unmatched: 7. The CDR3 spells CASSNRLAGPSTDTQYF. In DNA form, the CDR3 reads TGTGCCAGCAGCAATCGACTAGCGGGGCCAAGCACAGATACGCAGTATTTT.

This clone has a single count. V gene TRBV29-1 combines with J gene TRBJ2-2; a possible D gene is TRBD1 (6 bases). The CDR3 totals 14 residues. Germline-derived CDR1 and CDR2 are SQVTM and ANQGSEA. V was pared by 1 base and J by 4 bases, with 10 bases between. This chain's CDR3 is CSVEGTAATGELFF. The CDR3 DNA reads TGCAGCGTTGAAGGGACAGCAGCCACCGGGGAGCTGTTTTTT.

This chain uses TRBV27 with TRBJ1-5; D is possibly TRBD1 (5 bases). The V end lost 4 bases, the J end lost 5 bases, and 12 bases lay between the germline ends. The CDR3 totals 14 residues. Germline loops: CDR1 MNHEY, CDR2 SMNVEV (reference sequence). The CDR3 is CASSSQGGDQPQHF. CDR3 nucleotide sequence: TGTGCCAGCAGTTCTCAGGGAGGGGATCAGCCCCAGCATTTT.

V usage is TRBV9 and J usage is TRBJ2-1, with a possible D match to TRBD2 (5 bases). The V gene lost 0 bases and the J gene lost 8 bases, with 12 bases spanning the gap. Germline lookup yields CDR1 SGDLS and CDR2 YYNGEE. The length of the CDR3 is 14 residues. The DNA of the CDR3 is TGTGCCAGCAGCGTAGTGCCTAGCTTCGATGAGCAGTTCTTC. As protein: CASSVVPSFDEQFF.

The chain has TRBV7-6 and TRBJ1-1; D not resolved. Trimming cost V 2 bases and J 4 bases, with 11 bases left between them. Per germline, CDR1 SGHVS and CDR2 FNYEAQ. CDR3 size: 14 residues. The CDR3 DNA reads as TGTGCCAGCAGCTTAATGGGGATGGGCACTGAAGCTTTCTTT. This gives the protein CASSLMGMGTEAFF.

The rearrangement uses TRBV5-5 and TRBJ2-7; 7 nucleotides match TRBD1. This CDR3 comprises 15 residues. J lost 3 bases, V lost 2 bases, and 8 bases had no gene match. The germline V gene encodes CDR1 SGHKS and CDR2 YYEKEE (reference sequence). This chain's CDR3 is CASSFTGTALYEQYF. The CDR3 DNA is TGTGCCAGCAGCTTTACCGGGACAGCTCTCTACGAGCAGTACTTC.

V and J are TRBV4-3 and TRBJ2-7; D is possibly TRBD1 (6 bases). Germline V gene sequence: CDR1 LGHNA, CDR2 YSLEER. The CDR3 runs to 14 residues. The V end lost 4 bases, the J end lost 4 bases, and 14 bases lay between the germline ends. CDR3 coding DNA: TGCGCCAGCAGCCTGGGGGAGACAGGTTACGAGCAGTACTTC. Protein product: CASSLGETGYEQYF.

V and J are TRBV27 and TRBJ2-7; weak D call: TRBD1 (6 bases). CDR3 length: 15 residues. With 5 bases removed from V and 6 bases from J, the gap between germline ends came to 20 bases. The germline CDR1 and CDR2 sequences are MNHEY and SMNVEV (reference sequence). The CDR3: CASSPNPEGVSEQYF. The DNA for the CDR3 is TGTGCCAGCAGTCCAAACCCCGAGGGGGTTTCCGAGCAGTACTTC.

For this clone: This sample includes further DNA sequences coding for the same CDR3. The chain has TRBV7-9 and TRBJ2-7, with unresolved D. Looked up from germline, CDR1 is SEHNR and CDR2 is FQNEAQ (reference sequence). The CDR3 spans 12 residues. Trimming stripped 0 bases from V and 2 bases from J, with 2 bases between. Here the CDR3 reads CASSLATYEQYF. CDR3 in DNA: TGTGCCAGCAGCTTAGCCACCTACGAGCAGTACTTC.

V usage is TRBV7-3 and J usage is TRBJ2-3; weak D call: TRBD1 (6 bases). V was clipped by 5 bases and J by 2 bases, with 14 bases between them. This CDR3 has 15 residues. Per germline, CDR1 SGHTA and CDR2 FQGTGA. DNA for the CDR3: TGTGCCAGCAGCAACTGGGGGCGGCTCACAGATACGCAGTATTTT. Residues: CASSNWGRLTDTQYF.

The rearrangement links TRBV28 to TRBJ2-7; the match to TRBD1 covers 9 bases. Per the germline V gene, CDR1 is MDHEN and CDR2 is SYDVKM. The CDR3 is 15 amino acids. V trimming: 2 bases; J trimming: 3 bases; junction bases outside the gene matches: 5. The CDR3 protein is CASSLTGQGYYEQYF. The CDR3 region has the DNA TGTGCCAGCAGTTTAACGGGACAGGGCTACTACGAGCAGTACTTC.

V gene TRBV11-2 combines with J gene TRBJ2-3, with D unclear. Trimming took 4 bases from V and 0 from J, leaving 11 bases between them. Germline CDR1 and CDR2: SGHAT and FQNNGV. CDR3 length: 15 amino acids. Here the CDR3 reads CASSSRTESTDTQYF. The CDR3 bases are TGTGCCAGCAGCTCCAGGACGGAGAGCACAGATACGCAGTATTTT.

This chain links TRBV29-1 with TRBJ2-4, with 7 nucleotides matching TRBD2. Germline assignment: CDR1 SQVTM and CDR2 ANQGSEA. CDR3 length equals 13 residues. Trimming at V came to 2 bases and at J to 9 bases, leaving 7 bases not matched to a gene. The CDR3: CSVELGPGGIQYF. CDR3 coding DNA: TGCAGCGTTGAATTAGGGCCGGGGGGCATTCAGTACTTC.